This T cell receptor (beta chain) was profiled in a study of regulatory T cells in long-lasting Graves disease. Study-level points and caveats: Persistent Graves' patients showed less TCR diversity than newly diagnosed patients showed. Gene preferences differed: TRBV28, TRBJ1-2, TRBJ2-5 in persistent cases.

This clonotype appeared a few times. Its antigen is unidentified. CDR1 and CDR2 from the germline V gene are SGHTA and FQGTGA. V gave up 3 bases and J gave up 5 bases; unmatched junction bases: 9. The CDR3 is 15 amino acids. Libraries of TCR beta came from iRepertoire HTBI primers plus Arm-PCR of CDR3 regions. Each CDR3 protein gets one entry after TCRdb re-called the multiplex PCR reads with MiXCR. This table holds around 460,000 distinct CDR3 sequences, 20% to 25% found once. Time point specified: persistent/refractory GD, antithyroid drugs over 5 years with positive TRAb. Generation of the TCR library employed RNA extracted from PBMCs. By American Thyroid Association guidelines, Graves' disease was diagnosed in the cohort.

This chain links TRBV7-3 with TRBJ1-1; the match to TRBD1 covers 7 bases. Here the sequenced sample was peripheral blood mononuclear cells (PBMCs), taken when the disease was refractory, from a patient treated with antithyroid drugs. This clonotype was obtained from a female donor with Graves disease. The CDR3 loop reads CASSFTPGGDTEAFF. The CDR3 region has the DNA TGTGCCAGCAGCTTCACCCCAGGGGGAGATACTGAAGCTTTCTTT.